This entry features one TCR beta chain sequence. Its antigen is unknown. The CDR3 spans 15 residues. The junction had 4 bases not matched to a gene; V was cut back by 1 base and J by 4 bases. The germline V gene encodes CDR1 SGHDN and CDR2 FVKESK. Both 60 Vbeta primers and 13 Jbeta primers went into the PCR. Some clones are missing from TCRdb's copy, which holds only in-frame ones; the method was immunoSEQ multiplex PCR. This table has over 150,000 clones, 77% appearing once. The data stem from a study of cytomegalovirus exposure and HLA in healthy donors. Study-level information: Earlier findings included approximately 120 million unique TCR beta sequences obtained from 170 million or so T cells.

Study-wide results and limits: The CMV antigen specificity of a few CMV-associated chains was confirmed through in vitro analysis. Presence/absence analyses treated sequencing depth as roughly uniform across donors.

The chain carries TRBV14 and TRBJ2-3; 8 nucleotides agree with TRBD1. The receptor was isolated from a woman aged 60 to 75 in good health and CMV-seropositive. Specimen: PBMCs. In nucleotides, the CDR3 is TGTGCCAGCAGCCAAGGGGACAGGATGGCAGATACGCAGTATTTT. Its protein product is CASSQGDRMADTQYF.